Below, 23 T cell receptor beta chains from the same sample are listed, as sequenced in a study of shared clonotypes between healthy human individuals. Some clones are missing from TCRdb's copy, which holds only in-frame ones; the method was immunoSEQ multiplex PCR. The sample has under 2.5 million clones; 92% are singletons. The specimen was naive CD4+ T cells from PBMCs. Noted subset: CD45RA+ positively selected. All receptors come from a man aged 18 to 30 in good health. Some clones in this sample may be carry-over from other donors' samples.

The chain couples TRBV5-1 to TRBJ2-1; possibly TRBD2 for D (5 bases). CDR1 and CDR2 (germline): SGHRS, YFSETQ. This CDR3 region has 15 residues. Trimming removed 1 base at V and 9 bases at J, with 17 bases between. The CDR3 nucleotides are TGCGCCAGCAGCTTGCGGACTGTCGGGTTTGCTGAGCAGTTCTTC. This encodes CASSLRTVGFAEQFF.

On this clone: Additional DNA sequences in this sample encode the identical CDR3. The V and J genes are TRBV5-1 and TRBJ1-4; D is ambiguous. The CDR3 covers 14 residues. Germline V gene sequence: CDR1 SGHRS, CDR2 YFSETQ. Trimming stripped 0 bases from V and 3 bases from J, with 6 bases between. The CDR3 nucleotides are TGCGCCAGCAGCTTGGGAGACGCTAATGAAAAACTGTTTTTT. Residues: CASSLGDANEKLFF.

This clone occurred once. Other DNA sequences in the same sample also yield this CDR3. DNA of the CDR3: TGCGCCAGCAGCCGCGGACGGCAAGAGACCCAGTACTTC. It encodes CASSRGRQETQYF. The J gene is TRBJ2-5, the V gene TRBV5-1; no clear D. CDR1 is SGHRS and CDR2 is YFSETQ in the germline V gene. Trimming pared 4 bases from V and 2 bases from J, leaving 9 bases between. The CDR3 is 13 amino acids.

The gene calls are TRBV11-2 and TRBJ1-4, with no clear D. CDR3 size: 14 residues. Germline CDR1 and CDR2: SGHAT and FQNNGV. Trimming stripped 3 bases from V and 8 bases from J, with 13 bases between. The CDR3 DNA follows: TGTGCCAGCAGCTTCTCGGCGCCGGAAGAAAAACTGTTTTTT. Translation: CASSFSAPEEKLFF.

V is TRBV5-1 and J is TRBJ1-2; D remains unclear. Trimming left V 4 bases short and J 6 bases short, with 13 bases between. The CDR3 runs 13 residues. Germline CDR1 reads SGHRS; CDR2 reads YFSETQ. The chain's CDR3 is CASSIRARDGYTF. The CDR3 nucleotides are TGCGCCAGCAGCATTAGGGCAAGGGATGGCTACACCTTC.

The J gene is TRBJ2-7, the V gene TRBV6-5; TRBD2 is a possible D gene (6 bases). The CDR3 spans 14 residues. Per the germline V gene, CDR1 is MNHEY and CDR2 is SVGAGI. The V end lost 2 bases, the J end lost 2 bases, and 10 bases lay between the germline ends. This CDR3 is CASSYGGTPYEQYF. The CDR3 DNA is TGTGCCAGCAGTTACGGGGGGACCCCCTACGAGCAGTACTTC.

This chain connects TRBV4-2 to TRBJ1-4, with TRBD1 matching over 7 bases. Germline loops: CDR1 LGHNA, CDR2 YNFKEQ. The CDR3 consists of 16 residues. Trimming at V came to 0 bases and at J to 5 bases, leaving 6 bases not matched to a gene. CDR3 in DNA: TGTGCCAGCAGCCAAGAAGGGGAACAGGGGAATGAAAAACTGTTTTTT. Translated, it gives CASSQEGEQGNEKLFF.

This sequence joins TRBV6-1 and TRBJ1-1; D is ambiguous. The CDR3 has 14 amino acids. The V and J ends lost 6 bases and 0 bases respectively, with 11 bases between them. CDR1 MNHNS and CDR2 SASEGT come from the germline V gene. The CDR3 loop is CASRAGLMNTEAFF. CDR3 in DNA: TGTGCCAGCAGGGCAGGACTCATGAACACTGAAGCTTTCTTT.

This chain uses TRBV25-1 with TRBJ1-2; no clear D gene. V lost 6 bases, J lost 4 bases, and 6 bases lay in between. This CDR3 spans 11 amino acids. Germline CDR1 and CDR2: MGHDK and SYGVNS. The CDR3 DNA reads TGTGCCAGCAGCAGACTCTATGGCTACACCTTC. It translates to CASSRLYGYTF.

The chain recombines TRBV4-1 with TRBJ2-7, with 12 bases identical to TRBD1. V lost 7 bases and J lost 5; bases outside the gene matches: 6. The CDR3 sequence is 14 residues long. CDR1 and CDR2 from the germline V gene are MGHRA and YSYEKL. The CDR3 DNA sequence: TGCGCCAGCACATCGGGACAGGGGGCCCACGAGCAGTACTTC. It encodes CASTSGQGAHEQYF.

This clone was observed once. The rearrangement uses TRBV30 and TRBJ1-1; D might be TRBD1 (5 bases). The V end was cut by 5 bases, the J end by 0 bases, with 10 bases between. Looked up from germline, CDR1 is GTSNPN and CDR2 is SVGIG (reference sequence). The CDR3 totals 13 residues. The CDR3 DNA follows: TGTGCCTGGGGGGAAGGGGTGAACACTGAAGCTTTCTTT. Amino acid sequence: CAWGEGVNTEAFF.

The CDR3 sequence is CASSVEGGGDTQYF. DNA of the CDR3: TGTGCCAGCAGTGTGGAGGGCGGGGGAGATACGCAGTATTTT. The chain is built from TRBV2 and TRBJ2-3; 7 nucleotides align to TRBD2. With V trimmed by 4 bases and J by 5 bases, 6 bases remained unmatched. CDR1 and CDR2 (germline): SNHLY, FYNNEI. The CDR3 contains 14 residues.

V gene TRBV5-1 combines with J gene TRBJ2-1; D may be TRBD1 (6 bases). The CDR3 is 15 residues long. The V end was cut by 0 bases, the J end by 7 bases, with 14 bases between. CDR1 is SGHRS, CDR2 YFSETQ, per germline. The CDR3 nucleotides read TGCGCCAGCAGCTTGGCCGGGGCAGGGGTGAATGAGCAGTTCTTC. This sequence encodes CASSLAGAGVNEQFF.

This chain uses TRBV7-2 with TRBJ2-3; D gene uncertain. This CDR3 has 17 residues. Looked up from germline, CDR1 is SGHTA and CDR2 is FQGNSA. Between the trimmed V and J ends, which lost 5 bases and 0 bases, there was a span of 18 bases. For the CDR3, the DNA is TGTGCCAGCAGCCGTTATACCCCCCCTGGTAGCACAGATACGCAGTATTTT. Translated: CASSRYTPPGSTDTQYF.

The rearrangement links TRBV5-1 to TRBJ2-3; 12 nucleotides agree with TRBD2. The CDR3 covers 17 residues. CDR1 is SGHRS and CDR2 is YFSETQ in the germline V gene. V lost 1 base to trimming and J lost 4 bases; unmatched junction nucleotides: 7. The CDR3 nucleotides are TGCGCCAGCAGCTTGCCCCTAGCGGGAGGGGGAGCAGATACGCAGTATTTT. Protein sequence: CASSLPLAGGGADTQYF.

The CDR3 is CASSADRSSSDTQYF. CDR3 DNA sequence: TGTGCCAGCAGCGCTGACAGGTCGTCTAGCGATACGCAGTATTTT. The chain employs TRBV5-4 and TRBJ2-3; D perhaps matches TRBD1 (6 bases). Germline V CDR1 and CDR2: SGHNT, YYREEE (reference sequence). The CDR3 has 15 residues. Trimming left V 4 bases short and J 6 bases short, with 18 bases between.

The genes are TRBV5-7 and TRBJ2-7; 11 bases agree with TRBD1. TRBV5-7 is filed as an ORF, its function uncertain. V was clipped by 5 bases and J by 3 bases; unmatched bases: 4. This CDR3 contains 14 residues. In DNA form, the CDR3 reads TGTGCCAGCAGTTGGGACAGGGGGGGCTACGAGCAGTACTTC. Its protein is CASSWDRGGYEQYF.

This clone turned up a few times. V is TRBV5-1 and J is TRBJ2-1; TRBD2 matches 13 bases. V gave up 0 bases and J gave up 7 bases; unmatched junction bases: 4. The CDR3 has 16 residues. Germline loops: CDR1 SGHRS, CDR2 YFSETQ. The CDR3, as DNA: TGCGCCAGCAGCTTGGAACTAGCGGGAGGGATTAATGAGCAGTTCTTC. Its translation: CASSLELAGGINEQFF. The variable domain in full, completed from reference TRBV5-1 and TRBJ2-1, reads KAGVTQTPRYLIKTRGQQVTLSCSPISGHRSVSWYQQTPGQGLQFLFEYFSETQRNKGNFPGRFSGRQFSNSRSEMNVSTLELGDSALYLCASSLELAGGINEQFFGPGTRLTVL.

The gene calls are TRBV6-6 and TRBJ2-2; D gene unclear. V was cut by 10 bases and J by 7 bases, with 7 bases left in between. CDR1 is MNHNY, CDR2 SVGAGI, per germline (reference sequence). This CDR3 comprises 10 residues. This chain's CDR3 is CATRFGELFF. The DNA of the CDR3 is TGTGCCACCCGGTTCGGGGAGCTGTTTTTT.

The chain joins TRBV29-1 to TRBJ1-5; D not resolved. Germline values: CDR1 SQVTM, CDR2 ANQGSEA. This CDR3 has 10 amino acids. For the CDR3, the DNA is TGCAGGGAACTGAGCCAGCCCCAGCATTTT. Amino acid sequence: CRELSQPQHF.

The V and J genes are TRBV5-4 and TRBJ1-1, with 7 bases identical to TRBD1. Trimming removed 4 bases from V and 6 bases from J; junction bases left unmatched: 3. Germline CDR1 and CDR2: SGHNT and YYREEE (reference sequence). CDR3 length: 12 residues. CDR3 nucleotides: TGTGCCAGCAGCGTCGACAGGGCTGAAGCTTTCTTT. It yields the protein CASSVDRAEAFF.

The rearrangement uses TRBV6-1 and TRBJ2-5; no reliable D call. V lost 7 bases and J lost 5, with 20 bases in between. The CDR3 runs 15 residues. The germline CDR1 and CDR2 sequences are MNHNS and SASEGT. Here the CDR3 reads CASITGPNGWETQYF. The CDR3 DNA is TGTGCCAGCATTACCGGTCCAAATGGGTGGGAGACCCAGTACTTC.

This rearrangement joins TRBV6-6 to TRBJ2-6; a weak D match, TRBD1 (6 bases). Trimming took off 6 bases at V and 2 bases at J, with 8 bases between the two ends. The V gene's germline CDR1 is MNHNY and CDR2 SVGAGI (reference sequence). The CDR3 sequence is 14 residues long. The CDR3 is CASSNRAGANVLTF. The CDR3 DNA sequence: TGTGCCAGCAGCAACAGGGCTGGGGCCAACGTCCTGACTTTC.